This record covers a single TCR beta chain. Authors' analysis steps: Amplifying reference gene primers gave estimates of nucleated cell counts. Some clones are missing from TCRdb's copy, which holds only in-frame ones; the method was immunoSEQ multiplex PCR. V and J calls and clone size are those listed in that table; D and trimming were worked out from the DNA. The sample lists some 170,000 clones; roughly 87% were seen once. This sample was included in a study of blood T cell repertoires in COVID-19. Trimming removed 5 bases at V and 8 bases at J, with 24 bases between. The CDR3 is 17 residues long. Germline V gene lookup returns CDR1 SGHVS and CDR2 FNYEAQ.

This TCR was recovered from a woman aged 45-65 years with acute or convalescent COVID-19. Material for sequencing was peripheral blood. The chain carries TRBV7-6 and TRBJ1-4; D gene ambiguous. CDR3 protein: CASSRTTLTTRGEKLFF. The CDR3, as DNA: TGTGCCAGCAGCCGAACTACCCTGACAACCCGCGGGGAAAAACTGTTTTTT.